The T cell receptor (beta chain) described here comes from a study of T cell responses to AZD1222 COVID-19 vaccine. Study results and limitations: Clonal diversity was possibly underestimated, and white British individuals and females predominated among donors.

CDR1 and CDR2 from the germline V gene are MRHNA and SNTAGT. This CDR3 is built from 15 residues. Trimming took off 3 bases at V and 3 bases at J, with 15 bases between the two ends. The assay was immunoSEQ multiplex PCR, and TCRdb's table has in-frame clones only and misses some. The sample lists around 80,000 clones, more than 90% occurring once. As concerns this clone: Its antigen is as yet unknown.

This chain uses TRBV6-4 with TRBJ2-7; the D gene could be TRBD1 or TRBD2 (5 bases each). The clonotype originates from an adult who received the AZD1222 COVID-19 vaccine. Sequences were derived from peripheral blood, sampled 28 days after the second AZD1222 dose. The CDR3 DNA follows: TGTGCCAGCAGTGAAGGGGACCCAGCCTTCTACGAGCAGTACTTC. Its protein is CASSEGDPAFYEQYF.